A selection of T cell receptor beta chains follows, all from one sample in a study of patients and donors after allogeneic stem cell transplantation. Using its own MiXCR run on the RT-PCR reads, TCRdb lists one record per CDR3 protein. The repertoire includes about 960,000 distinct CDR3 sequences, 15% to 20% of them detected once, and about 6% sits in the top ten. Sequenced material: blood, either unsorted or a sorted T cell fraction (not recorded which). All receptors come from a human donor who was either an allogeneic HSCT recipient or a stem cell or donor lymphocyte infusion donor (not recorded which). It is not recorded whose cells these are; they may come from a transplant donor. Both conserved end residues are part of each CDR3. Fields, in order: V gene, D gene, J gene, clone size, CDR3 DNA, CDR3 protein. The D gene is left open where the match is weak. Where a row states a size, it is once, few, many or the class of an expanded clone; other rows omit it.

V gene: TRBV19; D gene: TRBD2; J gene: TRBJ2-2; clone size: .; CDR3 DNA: TGTGCCAGTAGTGGACCCGGGACTAGCGGGAGCACCGGGGAGCTGTTTTTT; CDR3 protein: CASSGPGTSGSTGELFF
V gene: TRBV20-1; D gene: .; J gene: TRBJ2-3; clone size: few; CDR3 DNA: TGCAGTGCTCGCTCGAGAAATGGAGATACGCAGTATTTT; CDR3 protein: CSARSRNGDTQYF
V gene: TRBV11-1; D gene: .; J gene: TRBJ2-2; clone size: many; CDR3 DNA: TGTGCCAGCAGCTTACTAGGTAACACCGGGGAGCTGTTTTTT; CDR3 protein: CASSLLGNTGELFF
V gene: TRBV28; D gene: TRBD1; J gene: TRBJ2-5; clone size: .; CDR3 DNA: TGTGCCAGCAGGGCAGGGGGCAGGCGGGAGACCCAGTACTTC; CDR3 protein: CASRAGGRRETQYF
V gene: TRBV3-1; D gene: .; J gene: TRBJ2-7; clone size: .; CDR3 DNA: TGTGCCAGCAGCAAGACAGAATGGAACTCCTACGAGCAGTACTTC; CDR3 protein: CASSKTEWNSYEQYF
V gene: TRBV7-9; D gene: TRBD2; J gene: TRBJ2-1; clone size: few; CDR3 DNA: TGTGCCAGCAGCTCGGCCCTGAGACTAGCGGGAAACAATGAGCAGTTCTTC; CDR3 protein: CASSSALRLAGNNEQFF
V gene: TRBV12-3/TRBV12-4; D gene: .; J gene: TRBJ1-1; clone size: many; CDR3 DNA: TGTGCCAGCAGTTCCCTTGGGGGGACTGAAGCTTTCTTT; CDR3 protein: CASSSLGGTEAFF
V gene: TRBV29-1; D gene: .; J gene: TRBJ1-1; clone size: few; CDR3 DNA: TGCAGCGTTGGAATCCAGCCATGGACCTTGAACACTGAAGCTTTCTTT; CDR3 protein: CSVGIQPWTLNTEAFF
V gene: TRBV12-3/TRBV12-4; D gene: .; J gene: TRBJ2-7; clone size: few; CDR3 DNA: TGTGCCAGCACTACGGCTAGACATTCCTACGAGCAGTACTTC; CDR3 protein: CASTTARHSYEQYF
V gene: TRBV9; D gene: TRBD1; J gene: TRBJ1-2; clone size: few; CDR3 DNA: TGTGCCAGCAGCGCCGGGACAGGGTTCTATGGCTACACCTTC; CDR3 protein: CASSAGTGFYGYTF
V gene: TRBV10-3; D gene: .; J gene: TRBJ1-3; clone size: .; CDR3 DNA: TGTGCCATCAGTGAGTCGGAGGGAAACACCATATATTTT; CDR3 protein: CAISESEGNTIYF
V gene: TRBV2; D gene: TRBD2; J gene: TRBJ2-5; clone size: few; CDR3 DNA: TGTGCCAGCCTAGCGGACCCGAAGAGGGAGACCCAGTACTTC; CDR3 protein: CASLADPKRETQYF
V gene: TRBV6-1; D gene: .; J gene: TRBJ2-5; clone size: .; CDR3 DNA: TGTGCCAGCAGTGAAGAGAGGGGAATACAGACCCAGTACTTC; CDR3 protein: CASSEERGIQTQYF
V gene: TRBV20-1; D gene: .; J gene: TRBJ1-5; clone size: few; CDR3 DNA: TGCAGTGCTAGAGATGCGACAGGCCCTCAGCCCCAGCATTTT; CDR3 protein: CSARDATGPQPQHF
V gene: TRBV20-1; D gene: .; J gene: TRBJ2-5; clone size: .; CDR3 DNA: TGCAGTGCTAGAATCACGGCCCATGTAAAGACCCAGTACTTC; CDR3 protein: CSARITAHVKTQYF
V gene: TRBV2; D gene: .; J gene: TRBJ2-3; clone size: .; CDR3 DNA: TGTGCCAGCAGTGAAGCGCTTGCGTCTAGCACAGATACGCAGTATTTT; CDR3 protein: CASSEALASSTDTQYF
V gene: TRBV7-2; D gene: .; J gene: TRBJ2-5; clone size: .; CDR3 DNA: TGTGCCAGCAGCTCCTGGCTAGGCCAAGAGACCCAGTACTTC; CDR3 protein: CASSSWLGQETQYF
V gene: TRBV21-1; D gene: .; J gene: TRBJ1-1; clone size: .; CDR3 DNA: TGTGCCAGCAGCAAACCGAGGCTCGTACAGGGGCGGTCGACTGAAGCTTTCTTT; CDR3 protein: CASSKPRLVQGRSTEAFF
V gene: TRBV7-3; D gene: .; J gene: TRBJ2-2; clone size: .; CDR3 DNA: TGTGCCAGCAGCTTAAACACTAAGGGCGGGGAGCTGTTTTTT; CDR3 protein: CASSLNTKGGELFF
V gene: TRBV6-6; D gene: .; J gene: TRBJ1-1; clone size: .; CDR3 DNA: TGTGCCAGCAGTTACTCATCGGGGTTCGCTTTCTTT; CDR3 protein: CASSYSSGFAFF
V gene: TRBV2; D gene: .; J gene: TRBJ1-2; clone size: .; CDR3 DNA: TGTGCCAGCATCGACAGAACCAACTATGGCTACACCTTC; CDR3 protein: CASIDRTNYGYTF
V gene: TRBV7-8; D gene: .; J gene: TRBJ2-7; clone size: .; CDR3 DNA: TGTGCCAGCAGCACCCCAGGGGGGGTTGGGAACGAGCAGTACTTC; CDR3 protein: CASSTPGGVGNEQYF
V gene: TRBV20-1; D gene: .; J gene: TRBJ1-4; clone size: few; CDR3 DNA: TGCAGTGCCTGCAGGGGTACTAATGAAAAACTGTTTTTT; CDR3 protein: CSACRGTNEKLFF
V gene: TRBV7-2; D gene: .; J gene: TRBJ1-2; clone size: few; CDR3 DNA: TGTGCCAGCAGTTCTCCAGGGGACCTTAACTATGGCTACACCTTC; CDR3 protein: CASSSPGDLNYGYTF
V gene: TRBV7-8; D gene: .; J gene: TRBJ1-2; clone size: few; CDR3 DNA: TGTGCCAGCAGCTTAGATGTCCAGGGTGACTATGGCTACACCTTC; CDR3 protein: CASSLDVQGDYGYTF
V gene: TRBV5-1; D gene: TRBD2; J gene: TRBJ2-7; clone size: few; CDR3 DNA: TGCGCCAGCAGCTTTGAACTAGCGGACTACGAGCAGTACTTC; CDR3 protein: CASSFELADYEQYF
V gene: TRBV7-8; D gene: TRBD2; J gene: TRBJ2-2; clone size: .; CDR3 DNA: TGTGCCAGCAGCCTACGGGAGGTCGGGGAGCTGTTTTTT; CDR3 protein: CASSLREVGELFF
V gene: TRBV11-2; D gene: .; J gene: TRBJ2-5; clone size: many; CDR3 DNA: TGTGCCAGCAGTCCGACTGGCTTTCGGGAGACCCAGTACTTC; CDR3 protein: CASSPTGFRETQYF
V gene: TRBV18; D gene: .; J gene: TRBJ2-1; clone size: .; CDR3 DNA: TGTGCCAGCTCACCACGAAACGGGCGGAATGAGCAGTTCTTC; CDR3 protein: CASSPRNGRNEQFF
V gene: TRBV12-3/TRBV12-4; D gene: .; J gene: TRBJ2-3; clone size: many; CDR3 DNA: TGTGCCAGCAGTCTGGGGGGTAGCCCAGATACGCAGTATTTT; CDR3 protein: CASSLGGSPDTQYF
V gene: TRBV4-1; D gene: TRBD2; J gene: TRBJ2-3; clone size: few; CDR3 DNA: TGCGCCAGCAGCCTTTCGGTAGCGGGGTTTGGAGATACGCAGTATTTT; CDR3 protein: CASSLSVAGFGDTQYF
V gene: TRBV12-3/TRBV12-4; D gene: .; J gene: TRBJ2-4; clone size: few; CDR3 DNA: TGTGCCAGCGCCTTGGGCATTCAGTACTTC; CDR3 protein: CASALGIQYF
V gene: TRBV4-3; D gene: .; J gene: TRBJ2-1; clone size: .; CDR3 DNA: TGCGCCAGCAGCCAAGATCGCCAGGGGACGGGAAATGAGCAGTTCTTC; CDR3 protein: CASSQDRQGTGNEQFF
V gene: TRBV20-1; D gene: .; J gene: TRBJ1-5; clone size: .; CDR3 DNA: TGCAGTGCTAGGCAGGGACCGCTAGCGGGGCCCCAGCATTTT; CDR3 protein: CSARQGPLAGPQHF
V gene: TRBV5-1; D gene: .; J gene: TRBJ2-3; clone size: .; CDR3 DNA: TGCGCCAGCAGCCAACCGCCAGCCGGACCAGATACGCAGTATTTT; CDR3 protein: CASSQPPAGPDTQYF
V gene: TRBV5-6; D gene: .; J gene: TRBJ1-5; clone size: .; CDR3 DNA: TGTGCCAGCAGCTTCGGAAAGCTTAGCAATCAGCCCCAGCATTTT; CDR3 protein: CASSFGKLSNQPQHF
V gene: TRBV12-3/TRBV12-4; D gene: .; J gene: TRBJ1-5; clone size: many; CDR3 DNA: TGTGCCAGCACCGCTACAGGGAGTCAGCCCCAGCATTTT; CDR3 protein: CASTATGSQPQHF
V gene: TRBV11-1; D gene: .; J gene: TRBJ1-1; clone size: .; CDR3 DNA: TGTGCCAGCAGCTTAATGGGTGGCCTTAACACTGAAGCTTTCTTT; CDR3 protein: CASSLMGGLNTEAFF
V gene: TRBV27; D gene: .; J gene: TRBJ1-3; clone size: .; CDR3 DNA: TGTGCCAGCAGTTCAGGAAGCGCTGGAAACACCATATATTTT; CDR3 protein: CASSSGSAGNTIYF
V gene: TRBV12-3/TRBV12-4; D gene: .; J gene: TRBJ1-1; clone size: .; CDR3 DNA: TGTGCCACTTCTGGTGGTGGACAGAACACTGAAGCTTTCTTT; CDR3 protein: CATSGGGQNTEAFF
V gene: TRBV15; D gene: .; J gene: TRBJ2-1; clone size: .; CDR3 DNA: TGTGCCACCAGCAGACTCCCAACCACCGGGAGCAGGGGTGAGCAGTTCTTC; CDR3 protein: CATSRLPTTGSRGEQFF
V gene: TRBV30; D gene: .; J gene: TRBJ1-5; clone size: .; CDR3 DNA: TGTGCCTGGGACACAGATAGCAATCAGCCCCAGCATTTT; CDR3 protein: CAWDTDSNQPQHF
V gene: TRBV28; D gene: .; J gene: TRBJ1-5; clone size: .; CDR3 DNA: TGTGCCAGCAGTTTAATTTGGGGGGTACAGCCCCAGCATTTT; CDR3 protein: CASSLIWGVQPQHF
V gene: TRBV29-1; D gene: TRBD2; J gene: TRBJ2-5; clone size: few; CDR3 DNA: TGCAGCGTCGAAGGGACTAGACAAGAGACCCAGTACTTC; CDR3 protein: CSVEGTRQETQYF
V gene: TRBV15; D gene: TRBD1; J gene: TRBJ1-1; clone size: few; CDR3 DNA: TGTGCCACCAGCAGCACAGGGGCTGAAGCTTTCTTT; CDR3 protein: CATSSTGAEAFF
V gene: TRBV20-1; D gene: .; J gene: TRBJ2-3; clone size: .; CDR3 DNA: TGCAGCCCCTACAGTGGGGTCACAGATACGCAGTATTTT; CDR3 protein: CSPYSGVTDTQYF
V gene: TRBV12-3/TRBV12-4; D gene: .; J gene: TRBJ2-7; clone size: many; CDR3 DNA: TGTGCTAGCAGGGGGAGGGCCGCCTACGAGCAGTACTTC; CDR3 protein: CASRGRAAYEQYF
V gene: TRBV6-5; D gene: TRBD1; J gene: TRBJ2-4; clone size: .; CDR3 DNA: TGTGCCAGCAGCTACAGGGGATCTAAAAACATTCAGTACTTC; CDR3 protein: CASSYRGSKNIQYF
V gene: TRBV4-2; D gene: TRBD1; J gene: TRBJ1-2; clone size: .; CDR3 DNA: TGTGCCAGCAGCCAGCCAGGGGGTCTTAACTATGGCTACACCTTC; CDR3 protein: CASSQPGGLNYGYTF
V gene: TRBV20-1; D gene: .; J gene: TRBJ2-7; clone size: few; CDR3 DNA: TGCAGTGCTACAAGCCCGGACAAGACCTCCTACGAGCAGTACTTC; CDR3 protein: CSATSPDKTSYEQYF
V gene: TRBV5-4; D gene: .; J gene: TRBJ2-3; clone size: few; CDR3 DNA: TGTGCCAGCAGCCTCACAGGGATCGATACGCAGTATTTT; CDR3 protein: CASSLTGIDTQYF
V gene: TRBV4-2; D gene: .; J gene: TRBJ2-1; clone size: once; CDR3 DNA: TGTGCCAGCAGCCAAGATCTAGAGGGGGGTGAGCAGTTCTTC; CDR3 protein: CASSQDLEGGEQFF